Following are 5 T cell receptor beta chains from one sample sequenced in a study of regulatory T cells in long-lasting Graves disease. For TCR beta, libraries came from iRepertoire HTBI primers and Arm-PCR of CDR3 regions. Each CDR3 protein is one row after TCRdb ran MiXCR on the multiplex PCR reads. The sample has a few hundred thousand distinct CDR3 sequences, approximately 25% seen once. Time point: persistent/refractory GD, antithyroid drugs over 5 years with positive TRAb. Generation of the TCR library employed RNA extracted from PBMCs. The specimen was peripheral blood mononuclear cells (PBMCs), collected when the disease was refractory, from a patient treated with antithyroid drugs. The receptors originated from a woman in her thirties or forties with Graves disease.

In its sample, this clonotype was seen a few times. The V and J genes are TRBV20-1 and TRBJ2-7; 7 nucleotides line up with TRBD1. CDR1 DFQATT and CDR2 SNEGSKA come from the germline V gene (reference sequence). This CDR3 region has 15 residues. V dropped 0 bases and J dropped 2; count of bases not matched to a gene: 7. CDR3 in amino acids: CSAREPQGFPYEQYF. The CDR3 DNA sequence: TGCAGTGCTAGAGAACCACAGGGGTTCCCCTACGAGCAGTACTTC.

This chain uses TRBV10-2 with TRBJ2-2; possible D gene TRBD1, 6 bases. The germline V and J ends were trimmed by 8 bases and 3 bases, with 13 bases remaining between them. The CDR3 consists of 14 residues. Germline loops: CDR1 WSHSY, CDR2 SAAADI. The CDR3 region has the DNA TGCGCCAGCTACCGGGACACCTACACCGGGGAGCTGTTTTTT. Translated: CASYRDTYTGELFF.

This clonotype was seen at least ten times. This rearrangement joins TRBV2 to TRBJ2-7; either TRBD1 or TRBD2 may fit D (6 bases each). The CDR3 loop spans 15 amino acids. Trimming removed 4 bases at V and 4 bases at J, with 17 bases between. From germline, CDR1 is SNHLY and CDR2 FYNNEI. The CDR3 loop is CASSVGGSTAYEQYF. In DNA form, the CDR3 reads TGTGCCAGCAGTGTCGGGGGCTCCACAGCATACGAGCAGTACTTC.

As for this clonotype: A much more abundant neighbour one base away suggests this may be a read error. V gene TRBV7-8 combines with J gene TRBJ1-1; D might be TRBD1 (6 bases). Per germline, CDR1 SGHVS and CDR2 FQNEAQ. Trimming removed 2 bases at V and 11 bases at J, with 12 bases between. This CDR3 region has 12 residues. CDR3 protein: CASSLSGAHAFF. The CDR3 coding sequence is TGTGCCAGCAGCTTATCGGGGGCACACGCTTTCTTT.

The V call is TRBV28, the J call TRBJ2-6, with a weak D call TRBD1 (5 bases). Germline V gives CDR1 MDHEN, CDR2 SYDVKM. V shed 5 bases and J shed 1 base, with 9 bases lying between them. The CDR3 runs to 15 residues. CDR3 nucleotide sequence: TGTGCCAGCAGTAGCAGGGTATCTGGGGCCAACGTCCTGACTTTC. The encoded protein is CASSSRVSGANVLTF.